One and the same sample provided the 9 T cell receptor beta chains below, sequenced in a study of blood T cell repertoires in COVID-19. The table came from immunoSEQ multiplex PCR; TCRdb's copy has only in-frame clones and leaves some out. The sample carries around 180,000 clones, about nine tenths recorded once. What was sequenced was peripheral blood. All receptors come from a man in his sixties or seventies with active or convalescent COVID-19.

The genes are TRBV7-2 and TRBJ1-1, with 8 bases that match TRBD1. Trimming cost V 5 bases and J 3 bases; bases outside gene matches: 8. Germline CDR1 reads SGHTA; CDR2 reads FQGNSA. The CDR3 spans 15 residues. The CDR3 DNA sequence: TGTGCCAGCAGCCAACGCAGGGGGCGGGACACTGAAGCTTTCTTT. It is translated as CASSQRRGRDTEAFF.

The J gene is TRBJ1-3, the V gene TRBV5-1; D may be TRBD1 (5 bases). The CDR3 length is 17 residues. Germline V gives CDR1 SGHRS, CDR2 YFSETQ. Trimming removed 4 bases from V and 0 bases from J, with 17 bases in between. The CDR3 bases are TGCGCCAGCAGCGTCGGGACGACGGGGGTCTCTGGAAACACCATATATTTT. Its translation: CASSVGTTGVSGNTIYF.

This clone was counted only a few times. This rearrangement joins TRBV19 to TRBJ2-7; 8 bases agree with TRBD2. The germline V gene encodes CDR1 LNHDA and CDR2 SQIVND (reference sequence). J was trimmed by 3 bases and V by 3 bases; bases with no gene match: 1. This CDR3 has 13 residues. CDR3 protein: CASSMGLVYEQYF. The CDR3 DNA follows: TGTGCCAGTAGTATGGGACTAGTCTACGAGCAGTACTTC. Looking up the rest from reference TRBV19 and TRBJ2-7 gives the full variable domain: DGGITQSPKYLFRKEGQNVTLSCEQNLNHDAMYWYRQDPGQGLRLIYYSQIVNDFQKGDIAEGYSVSREKKESFPLTVTSAQKNPTAFYLCASSMGLVYEQYFGPGTRLTVT.

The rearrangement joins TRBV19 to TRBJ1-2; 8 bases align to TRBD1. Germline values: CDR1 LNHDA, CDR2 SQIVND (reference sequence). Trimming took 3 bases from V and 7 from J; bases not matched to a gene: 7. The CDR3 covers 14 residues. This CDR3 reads CASSIGVRGLGYTF. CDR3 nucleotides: TGTGCCAGTAGTATTGGCGTCAGGGGGCTTGGCTACACCTTC.

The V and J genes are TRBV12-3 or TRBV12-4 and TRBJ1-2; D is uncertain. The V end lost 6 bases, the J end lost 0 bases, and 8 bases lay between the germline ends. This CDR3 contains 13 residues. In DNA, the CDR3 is TGTGCCAGCAGCGCGCCCCCTAACTATGGCTACACCTTC. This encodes CASSAPPNYGYTF.

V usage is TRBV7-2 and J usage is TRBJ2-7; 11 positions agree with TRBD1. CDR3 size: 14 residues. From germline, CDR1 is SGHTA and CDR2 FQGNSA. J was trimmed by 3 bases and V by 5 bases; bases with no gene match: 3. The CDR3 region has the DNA TGTGCCAGCAGCCGGGACAGGGGGTTCTACGAGCAGTACTTC. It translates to CASSRDRGFYEQYF.

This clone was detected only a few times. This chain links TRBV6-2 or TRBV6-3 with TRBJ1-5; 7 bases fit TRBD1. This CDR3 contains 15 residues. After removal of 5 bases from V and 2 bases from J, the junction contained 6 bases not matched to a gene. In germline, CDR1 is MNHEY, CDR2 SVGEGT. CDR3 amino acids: CASSDTGAGNQPQHF. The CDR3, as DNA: TGTGCCAGCAGTGACACAGGGGCTGGCAATCAGCCCCAGCATTTT.

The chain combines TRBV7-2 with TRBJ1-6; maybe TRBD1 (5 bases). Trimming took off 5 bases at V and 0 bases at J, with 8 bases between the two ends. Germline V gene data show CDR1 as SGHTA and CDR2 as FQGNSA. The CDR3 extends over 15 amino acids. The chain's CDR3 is CASSQGNSYNSPLHF. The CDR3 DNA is TGTGCCAGCAGCCAGGGAAACTCCTATAATTCACCCCTCCACTTT.

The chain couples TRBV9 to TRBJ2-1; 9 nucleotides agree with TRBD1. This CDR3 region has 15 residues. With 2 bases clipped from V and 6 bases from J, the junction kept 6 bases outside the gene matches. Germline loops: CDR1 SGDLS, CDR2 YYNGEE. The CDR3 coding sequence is TGTGCCAGCAGCGTCCGGGACAGGGATGGCAATGAGCAGTTCTTC. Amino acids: CASSVRDRDGNEQFF.